This T cell receptor (beta chain) was captured in a study of cytomegalovirus exposure and HLA in healthy donors. The CDR3 is 14 residues long. V was cut by 3 bases and J by 6 bases, with 11 bases left in between. Germline loops: CDR1 MRHNA, CDR2 SNTAGT. Primers: 60 Vbeta forward and 13 Jbeta reverse. Per the original methods: It was a later analysis that counted around 85 million unique TCR beta chains, of which 9 million to 13 million were shared. Method: immunoSEQ multiplex PCR; TCRdb's copy keeps in-frame clones and lacks some. The DNA gave D and trimming, while V, J and clone size come from that table. The sample lists more than 90,000 clones; approximately 77% were seen once. Study results and limitations: For TCR beta chains, V- and J-gene trimming was later linked to a missense DCLRE1C variant. The authors reported that TCR beta sequences could predict HLA-A and HLA-B alleles. These predictions were accurate for most subjects in the first cohort.

All the people who gave samples were healthy bone marrow donors. Note on this clone: No antigen is known for it.

Sequenced sample: PBMCs. This sequence was found in a female donor in good health and CMV-seronegative. The chain employs TRBV6-4 and TRBJ2-2, with D possibly matching TRBD2 (5 bases). The CDR3 region is CASSEGRGSGELFF. CDR3 sequence (DNA): TGTGCCAGCAGTGAAGGTCGAGGGTCCGGGGAGCTGTTTTTT.